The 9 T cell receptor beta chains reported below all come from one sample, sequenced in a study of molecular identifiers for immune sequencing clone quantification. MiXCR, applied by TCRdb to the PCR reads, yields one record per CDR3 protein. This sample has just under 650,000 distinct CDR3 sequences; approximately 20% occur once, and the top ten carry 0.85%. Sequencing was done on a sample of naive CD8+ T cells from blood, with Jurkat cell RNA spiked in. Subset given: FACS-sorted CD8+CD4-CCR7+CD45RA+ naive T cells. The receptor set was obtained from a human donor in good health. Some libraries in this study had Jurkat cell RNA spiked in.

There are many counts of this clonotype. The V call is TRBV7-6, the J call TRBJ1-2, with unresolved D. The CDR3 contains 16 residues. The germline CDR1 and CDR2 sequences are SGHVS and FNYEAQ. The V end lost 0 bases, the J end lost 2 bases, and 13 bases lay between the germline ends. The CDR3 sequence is CASSLAFEGANYGYTF. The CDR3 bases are TGTGCCAGCAGCTTAGCGTTTGAGGGTGCGAACTATGGCTACACCTTC. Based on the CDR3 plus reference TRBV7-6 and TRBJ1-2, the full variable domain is GAGVSQSPRYKVTKRGQDVALRCDPISGHVSLYWYRQALGQGPEFLTYFNYEAQQDKSGLPNDRFSAERPEGSISTLTIQRTEQRDSAMYRCASSLAFEGANYGYTFGSGTRLTVV.

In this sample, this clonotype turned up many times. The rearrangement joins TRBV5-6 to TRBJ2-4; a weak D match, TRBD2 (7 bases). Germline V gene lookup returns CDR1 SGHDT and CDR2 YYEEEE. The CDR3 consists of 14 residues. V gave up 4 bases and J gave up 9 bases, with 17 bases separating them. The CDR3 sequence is CASSAGGPKGIQYF. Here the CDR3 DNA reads TGTGCCAGCAGCGCCGGGGGGCCGAAGGGCATTCAGTACTTC.

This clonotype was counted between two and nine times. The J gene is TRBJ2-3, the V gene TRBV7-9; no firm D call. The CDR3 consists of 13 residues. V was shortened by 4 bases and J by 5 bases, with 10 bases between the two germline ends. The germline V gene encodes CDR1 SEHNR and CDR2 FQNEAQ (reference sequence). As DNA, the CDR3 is TGTGCCAGCAGCTGGATAACAGAAGATACGCAGTATTTT. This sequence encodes CASSWITEDTQYF.

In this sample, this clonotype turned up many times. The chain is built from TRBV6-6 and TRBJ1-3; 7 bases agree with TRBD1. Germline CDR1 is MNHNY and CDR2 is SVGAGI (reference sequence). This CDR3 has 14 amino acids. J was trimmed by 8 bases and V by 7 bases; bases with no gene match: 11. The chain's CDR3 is CASIYRGLVHTIYF. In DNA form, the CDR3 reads TGTGCCAGCATCTACAGGGGCTTGGTTCACACCATATATTTT.

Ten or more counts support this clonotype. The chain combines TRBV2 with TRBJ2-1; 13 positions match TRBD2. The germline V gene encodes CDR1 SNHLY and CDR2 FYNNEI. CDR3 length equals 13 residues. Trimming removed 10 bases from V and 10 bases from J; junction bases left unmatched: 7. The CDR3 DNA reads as TGTGCCACTAAAGGACTAGCGGGGGACGAGCAGTTCTTC. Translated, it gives CATKGLAGDEQFF.

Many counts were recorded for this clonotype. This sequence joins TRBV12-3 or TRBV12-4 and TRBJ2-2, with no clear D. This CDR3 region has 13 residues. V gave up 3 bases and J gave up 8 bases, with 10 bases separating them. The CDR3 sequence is CASSFWGSGELFF. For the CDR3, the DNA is TGTGCCAGCAGTTTCTGGGGTAGTGGGGAGCTGTTTTTT.

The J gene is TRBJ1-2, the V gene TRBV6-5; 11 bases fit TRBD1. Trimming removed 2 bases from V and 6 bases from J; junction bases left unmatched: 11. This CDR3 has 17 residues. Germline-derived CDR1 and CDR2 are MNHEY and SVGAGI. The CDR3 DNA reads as TGTGCCAGCAGTTACCAAGGACAGGGGGCTTTGTGGGATGGCTACACCTTC. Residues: CASSYQGQGALWDGYTF.

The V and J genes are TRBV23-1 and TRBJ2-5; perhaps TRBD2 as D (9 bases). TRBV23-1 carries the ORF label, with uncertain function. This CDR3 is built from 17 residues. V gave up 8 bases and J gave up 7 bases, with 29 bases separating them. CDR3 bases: TGCGCCAGCCCAGGGGGCAAAAGCGGGGGGCCCCCCGGGACCCAGTACTTC. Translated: CASPGGKSGGPPGTQYF.

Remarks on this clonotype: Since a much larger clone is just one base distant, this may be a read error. CDR3 loop: CTSSLGLTGVSSPLHF. Written as DNA, the CDR3 is TGTACCAGCAGCTTAGGGCTGACAGGGGTTTCTTCACCCCTCCACTTT. This sequence joins TRBV7-2 and TRBJ1-6; 8 bases match TRBD1. V shed 1 base, J shed 9 bases, and the junction held 8 bases outside the gene matches. Germline V gene data show CDR1 as SGHTA and CDR2 as FQGNSA. The length of the CDR3 is 16 residues. The full variable domain, rest sourced from reference TRBV7-2 and TRBJ1-6, is GAGVSQSPSNKVTEKGKDVELRCDPISGHTALYWYRQSLGQGLEFLIYFQGNSAPDKSGLPSDRFSAERTGGSVSTLTIQRTQQEDSAVYLCTSSLGLTGVSSPLHFGNGTRLTVT.